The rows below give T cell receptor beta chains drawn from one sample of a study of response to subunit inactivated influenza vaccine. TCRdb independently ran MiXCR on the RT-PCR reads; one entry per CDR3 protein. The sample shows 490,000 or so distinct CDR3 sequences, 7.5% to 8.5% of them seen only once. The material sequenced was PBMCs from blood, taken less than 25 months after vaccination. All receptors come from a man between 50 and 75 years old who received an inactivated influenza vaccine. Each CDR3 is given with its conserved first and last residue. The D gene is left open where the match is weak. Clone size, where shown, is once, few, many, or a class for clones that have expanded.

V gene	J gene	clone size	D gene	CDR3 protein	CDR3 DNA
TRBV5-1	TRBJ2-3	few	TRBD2	CASSFMGLAGGSTDTQYF	TGCGCCAGCAGCTTCATGGGCCTAGCGGGGGGCAGCACAGATACGCAGTATTTT
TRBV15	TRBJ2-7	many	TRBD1	CATSRDRGQGRSYEQYF	TGTGCCACCAGCAGAGATCGGGGACAGGGGAGGTCCTACGAGCAGTACTTC
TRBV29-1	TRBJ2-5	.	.	CSVERGAGETQYF	TGCAGCGTTGAACGCGGGGCCGGCGAGACCCAGTACTTC
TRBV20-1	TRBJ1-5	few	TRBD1	CSARGLHGTGPNQPQHF	TGCAGTGCTAGGGGCCTACACGGGACAGGACCCAATCAGCCCCAGCATTTT
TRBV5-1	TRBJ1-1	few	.	CASSLVWTRGGNTEAFF	TGCGCCAGCAGCTTGGTTTGGACGCGGGGTGGGAACACTGAAGCTTTCTTT
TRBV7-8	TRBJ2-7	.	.	CASRTVAERSTYEQYF	TGTGCCAGCAGAACGGTCGCGGAGCGTTCTACCTACGAGCAGTACTTC
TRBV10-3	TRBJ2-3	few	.	CAIRNADGSDTQYF	TGTGCCATCAGGAATGCTGACGGGTCAGATACGCAGTATTTT
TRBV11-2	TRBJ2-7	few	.	CASSFSKGGSHEQYF	TGTGCCAGCAGCTTTAGCAAGGGGGGTAGCCACGAGCAGTACTTC
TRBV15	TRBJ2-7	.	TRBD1	CATSGTGGSYEQYF	TGTGCCACCAGTGGGACAGGGGGTTCCTACGAGCAGTACTTC
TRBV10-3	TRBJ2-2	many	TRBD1	CAISVQGASGELFF	TGTGCCATCAGTGTACAGGGGGCGTCCGGGGAGCTGTTTTTT
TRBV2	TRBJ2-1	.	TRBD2	CASSARAGGYNEQFF	TGTGCCAGCAGTGCACGGGCGGGAGGTTACAATGAGCAGTTCTTC
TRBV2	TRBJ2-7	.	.	CASSSGLDYEQYF	TGTGCCAGCAGTTCTGGACTTGACTACGAGCAGTACTTC
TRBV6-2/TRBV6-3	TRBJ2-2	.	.	CASSYEPQGGTGELFF	TGTGCCAGCAGTTACGAGCCCCAGGGGGGCACCGGGGAGCTGTTTTTT
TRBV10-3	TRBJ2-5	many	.	CAIRGGRNPQETQYF	TGTGCCATCAGGGGGGGCAGAAACCCCCAAGAGACCCAGTACTTC
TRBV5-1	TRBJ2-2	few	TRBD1	CASSPTEGAGGELFF	TGCGCCAGCAGCCCGACCGAGGGGGCGGGCGGGGAGCTGTTTTTT
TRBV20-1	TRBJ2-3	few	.	CSAGSFQTDTQYF	TGCAGTGCTGGATCTTTCCAGACGGATACGCAGTATTTT
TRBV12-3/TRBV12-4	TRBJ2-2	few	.	CASTLRDKNTGELFF	TGTGCCAGCACCCTCCGGGACAAGAACACCGGGGAGCTGTTTTTT
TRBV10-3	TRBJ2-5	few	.	CAISESTGIPLQETQYF	TGTGCCATCAGTGAGTCGACAGGAATCCCGCTACAAGAGACCCAGTACTTC
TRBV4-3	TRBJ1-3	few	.	CASSQERSSGNTIYF	TGCGCCAGCAGCCAAGAACGGAGCTCTGGAAACACCATATATTTT
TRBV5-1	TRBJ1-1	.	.	CASSWGDRRNTEAFF	TGCGCCAGCAGCTGGGGAGACAGAAGGAACACTGAAGCTTTCTTT
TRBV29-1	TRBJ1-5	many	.	CSVERDSNNQPQHF	TGCAGCGTTGAAAGAGACAGCAACAATCAGCCCCAGCATTTT
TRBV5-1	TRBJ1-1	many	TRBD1	CASSSTGGGTEAFF	TGCGCCAGCAGCTCCACAGGGGGAGGCACTGAAGCTTTCTTT
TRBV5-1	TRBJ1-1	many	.	CASSGRDGYMNTEAFF	TGCGCCAGCAGCGGACGGGACGGTTACATGAACACTGAAGCTTTCTTT
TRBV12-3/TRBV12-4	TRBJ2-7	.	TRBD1	CASSSDRENEQYF	TGTGCCAGCAGTTCGGACAGGGAAAACGAGCAGTACTTC
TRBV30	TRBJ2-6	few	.	CACNQYSGANVLTF	TGTGCCTGCAATCAGTACTCTGGGGCCAACGTCCTGACTTTC
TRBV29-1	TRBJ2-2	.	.	CSGRLTGELFF	TGCAGCGGCAGGCTCACCGGGGAGCTGTTTTTT
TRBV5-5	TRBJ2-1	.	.	CASSLGQGKANEQFF	TGTGCCAGCAGCTTGGGGCAGGGGAAGGCCAATGAGCAGTTCTTC
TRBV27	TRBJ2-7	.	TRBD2	CASSLLAGGPSEQYF	TGTGCCAGCAGTTTATTAGCGGGAGGGCCGTCCGAGCAGTACTTC
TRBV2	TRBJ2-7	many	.	CASSNPGGREYEQYF	TGTGCCAGCAGCAACCCCGGGGGCAGGGAGTACGAGCAGTACTTC
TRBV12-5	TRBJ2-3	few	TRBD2	CASGPRLAASTDTQYF	TGTGCTAGTGGACCCAGACTAGCGGCTAGCACAGATACGCAGTATTTT
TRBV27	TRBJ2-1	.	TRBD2	CASSSQTSGGSFHEQFF	TGTGCCAGCAGTTCTCAGACTAGCGGGGGTTCCTTCCATGAGCAGTTCTTC
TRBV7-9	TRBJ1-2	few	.	CASSLEAAYGYTF	TGTGCCAGCAGCTTAGAAGCAGCATATGGCTACACCTTC
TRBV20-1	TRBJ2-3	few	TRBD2	CSAATFGGAADTQYF	TGCAGTGCAGCTACCTTCGGGGGGGCGGCAGATACGCAGTATTTT
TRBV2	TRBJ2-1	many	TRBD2	CASSRLAGVNEQFF	TGTGCCAGCAGCAGACTAGCGGGAGTCAATGAGCAGTTCTTC
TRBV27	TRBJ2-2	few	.	CASRSLEGGEELFF	TGTGCCAGCAGAAGTCTGGAGGGGGGGGAGGAGCTGTTTTTT
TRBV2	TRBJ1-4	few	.	CASRPTGTTNEKLFF	TGTGCCAGCAGACCAACAGGGACGACTAATGAAAAACTGTTTTTT
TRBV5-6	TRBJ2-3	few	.	CASRSHREGTDTQYF	TGTGCCAGCAGATCCCACAGGGAAGGCACAGATACGCAGTATTTT
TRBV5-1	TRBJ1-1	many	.	CASSTHGKNTEAFF	TGCGCCAGCAGTACCCACGGAAAGAACACTGAAGCTTTCTTT
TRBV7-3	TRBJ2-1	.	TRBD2	CASSSRLAGGEQFF	TGTGCCAGCAGCTCCCGACTAGCGGGAGGTGAGCAGTTCTTC
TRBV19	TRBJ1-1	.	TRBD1	CASRARTGRDTEAFF	TGTGCCAGTAGGGCCCGGACAGGGAGGGACACTGAAGCTTTCTTT
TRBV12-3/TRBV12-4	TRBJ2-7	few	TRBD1	CASSLSRQGDFGEQYF	TGTGCCAGCAGTTTATCCCGACAGGGGGATTTCGGCGAGCAGTACTTC
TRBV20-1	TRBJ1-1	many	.	CSARGTANTEAFF	TGCAGTGCAAGAGGGACGGCGAACACTGAAGCTTTCTTT
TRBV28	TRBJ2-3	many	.	CATFSGGTDTQYF	TGTGCCACCTTTAGCGGTGGGACAGATACGCAGTATTTT
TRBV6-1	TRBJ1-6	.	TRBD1	CASRGQGINSPLHF	TGTGCCAGTCGTGGACAGGGCATTAATTCACCCCTCCACTTT
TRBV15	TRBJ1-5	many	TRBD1	CATSIRQGGQPQHF	TGTGCCACCAGCATAAGACAGGGGGGTCAGCCCCAGCATTTT
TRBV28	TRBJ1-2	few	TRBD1	CASSGTGDGYTF	TGTGCCAGCAGCGGGACAGGGGATGGCTACACCTTC
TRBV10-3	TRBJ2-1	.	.	CAIAGGGFDEQFF	TGTGCCATCGCCGGGGGAGGTTTCGATGAGCAGTTCTTC
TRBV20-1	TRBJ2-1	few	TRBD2	CSASTTSGWDDEQFF	TGCAGTGCCAGTACCACTAGCGGGTGGGACGATGAGCAGTTCTTC
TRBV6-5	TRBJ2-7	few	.	CATGRNYEQYF	TGTGCAACTGGGCGGAACTACGAGCAGTACTTC
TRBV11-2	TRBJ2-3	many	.	CASSPGAANTQYF	TGTGCCAGCAGCCCCGGGGCCGCAAATACGCAGTATTTT
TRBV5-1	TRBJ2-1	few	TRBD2	CASSLGGSGKSDEQFF	TGCGCCAGCAGCTTGGGGGGTAGCGGGAAGTCCGATGAGCAGTTCTTC
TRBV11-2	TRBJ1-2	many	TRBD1	CASSQQGAPGYTF	TGTGCCAGCAGCCAACAGGGGGCGCCTGGCTACACCTTC
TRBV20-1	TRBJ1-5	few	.	CSASKGPLGVGQPQHF	TGCAGTGCTAGTAAGGGACCCCTCGGGGTGGGTCAGCCCCAGCATTTT